The rows below give T cell receptor beta chains drawn from one sample of a study of blood T cell repertoires in COVID-19. Clones were read by immunoSEQ multiplex PCR, and TCRdb kept only the in-frame ones, dropping some. The table has roughly 80,000 clones, over 80% seen once. Specimen: peripheral blood. Every receptor here comes from a man between 60 and 75 years old with active or convalescent COVID-19. Each CDR3 is given with its conserved first and last residue. The D gene is left open where the match is weak. The size entry is marked missing in some rows and otherwise reads once, few, many or a size class.

CASGYPYGTANTGELFF	TGTGCCAGCGGGTACCCTTACGGGACAGCGAACACCGGGGAGCTGTTTTTT	.	TRBV7-3	TRBJ2-2	TRBD1
CASSSRGQGSGNEQFF	TGTGCCAGCAGCTCAAGAGGGCAGGGGTCAGGAAATGAGCAGTTCTTC	.	TRBV7-2	TRBJ2-1	.
CASRGQGASYEQYF	TGTGCCAGCCGAGGACAGGGGGCTTCCTACGAGCAGTACTTC	.	TRBV7-2	TRBJ2-7	TRBD1
CASSRSGGALRETQYF	TGTGCCAGCAGCCGTAGCGGGGGGGCCCTTCGGGAGACCCAGTACTTC	few	TRBV14	TRBJ2-5	TRBD2
CASSFNNNQPQHF	TGTGCCAGCAGCTTTAATAACAATCAGCCCCAGCATTTT	.	TRBV7-8	TRBJ1-5	.
CASSPPEGASGNTIYF	TGTGCCAGCAGTCCCCCGGAGGGGGCCTCTGGAAACACCATATATTTT	.	TRBV6-6	TRBJ1-3	TRBD1
CASNEQGTANYGYTF	TGTGCCAGCAACGAACAGGGGACTGCCAACTATGGCTACACCTTC	.	TRBV27	TRBJ1-2	TRBD1
CASSQRQGGIYGYTF	TGTGCCAGCAGCCAACGCCAGGGGGGTATCTATGGCTACACCTTC	.	TRBV14	TRBJ1-2	TRBD1
CASVQSGHNSPLHF	TGTGCCAGCGTGCAGTCAGGGCATAATTCACCCCTCCACTTT	many	TRBV6-5	TRBJ1-6	.
CASSLTTGGTDTQYF	TGTGCCAGCAGCTTAACAACGGGGGGCACAGATACGCAGTATTTT	.	TRBV7-3	TRBJ2-3	.
CASRNMNTEAFF	TGTGCCAGCAGGAACATGAACACTGAAGCTTTCTTT	.	TRBV9	TRBJ1-1	.
CAITSGNTIYF	TGTGCCATCACATCCGGAAACACCATATATTTT	.	TRBV10-3	TRBJ1-3	.
CASSQVVAGGGRTGELFF	TGCGCCAGCAGCCAAGTTGTAGCGGGCGGAGGAAGGACCGGGGAGCTGTTTTTT	.	TRBV4-3	TRBJ2-2	TRBD2
CAISGPDGTSGTYEQYF	TGTGCCATCAGTGGGCCCGACGGGACTAGCGGCACCTACGAGCAGTACTTC	few	TRBV10-3	TRBJ2-7	TRBD2
CASSQATGNTGELFF	TGTGCCAGCAGCCAAGCTACGGGGAACACCGGGGAGCTGTTTTTT	.	TRBV3-1/TRBV3-2	TRBJ2-2	.
CASSQVGGTGGNQPQHF	TGTGCCAGCAGCCAAGTAGGTGGGACAGGGGGCAATCAGCCCCAGCATTTT	.	TRBV3-1/TRBV3-2	TRBJ1-5	TRBD1
CSASRVGDAKNIQYF	TGCAGTGCTAGTAGGGTAGGGGATGCCAAAAACATTCAGTACTTC	.	TRBV20-1	TRBJ2-4	.
CASSLLGSNQPQHF	TGTGCCAGCAGCTTATTGGGCAGCAATCAGCCCCAGCATTTT	.	TRBV7-2	TRBJ1-5	.
CASSQGGTGGESPLHF	TGCGCCAGCAGCCAAGGAGGGACAGGGGGGGAATCACCCCTCCACTTT	.	TRBV4-3	TRBJ1-6	TRBD1
CASSLGQGLFYEQYF	TGCGCCAGCAGCTTGGGGCAGGGGTTATTTTACGAGCAGTACTTC	.	TRBV5-1	TRBJ2-7	.
CASSPDRAWADTQYF	TGTGCCAGCAGCCCGGACAGGGCTTGGGCAGATACGCAGTATTTT	.	TRBV6-2/TRBV6-3	TRBJ2-3	TRBD1
CARSLEGQGKGYTF	TGTGCCAGAAGCTTGGAGGGACAGGGGAAGGGCTACACCTTC	.	TRBV5-3	TRBJ1-2	TRBD1
CASSQDVGAGTEAFF	TGCGCCAGCAGCCAAGACGTGGGGGCCGGTACTGAAGCTTTCTTT	.	TRBV4-3	TRBJ1-1	.
CASSQQGTGGDEQFF	TGCGCCAGCAGCCAGCAGGGGACGGGTGGGGATGAGCAGTTCTTC	.	TRBV4-3	TRBJ2-1	.
CASSLSGQGVFSGANVLTF	TGTGCCAGCAGTTTATCGGGACAGGGAGTTTTCTCTGGGGCCAACGTCCTGACTTTC	.	TRBV27	TRBJ2-6	TRBD1
CASFQGSGGARTDTQYF	TGCGCCAGCTTCCAGGGTAGCGGGGGGGCTCGCACAGATACGCAGTATTTT	.	TRBV23-1	TRBJ2-3	TRBD2
CASSQSGERGYTF	TGTGCCAGCAGCCAATCAGGGGAGCGAGGCTACACCTTC	.	TRBV3-1/TRBV3-2	TRBJ1-2	.
CASSYDMAANQPQHF	TGTGCCAGCAGTTACGACATGGCAGCTAATCAGCCCCAGCATTTT	.	TRBV6-2/TRBV6-3	TRBJ1-5	.
CASSYSFRNTEAFF	TGTGCCAGCAGTTACTCGTTCAGGAACACTGAAGCTTTCTTT	once	TRBV6-5	TRBJ1-1	.
CASSIDLSGSPLHF	TGTGCCAGTAGTATAGATCTTTCTGGCTCACCCCTCCACTTT	.	TRBV19	TRBJ1-6	.
CASSLVSSGGREQFF	TGCGCCAGCAGCTTGGTCTCTAGCGGGGGGCGAGAGCAGTTCTTC	.	TRBV5-1	TRBJ2-1	TRBD2
CASSFKGQGRGFETQYF	TGTGCCAGCAGTTTTAAGGGTCAGGGAAGGGGTTTTGAGACCCAGTACTTC	.	TRBV27	TRBJ2-5	.
CASSRGTGGGGELFF	TGTGCCAGCAGCCGAGGGACAGGGGGTGGCGGGGAGCTGTTTTTT	.	TRBV11-3	TRBJ2-2	TRBD1
CASSLTAANTEAFF	TGCGCCAGCAGCTTAACTGCTGCGAACACTGAAGCTTTCTTT	.	TRBV5-1	TRBJ1-1	.
CATSEATGGLGELFF	TGTGCCACCAGTGAGGCGACAGGGGGCTTGGGGGAGCTGTTTTTT	.	TRBV24-1	TRBJ2-2	TRBD1
CASSLGTGSGLYEQYF	TGCGCCAGCAGCTTGGGGACAGGGTCGGGTCTCTACGAGCAGTACTTC	.	TRBV5-1	TRBJ2-7	TRBD1
CASSRTGQETQYF	TGTGCCAGCTCCCGCACAGGACAGGAGACCCAGTACTTC	.	TRBV18	TRBJ2-5	.
CASQRGQGARGYGYTF	TGTGCCAGTCAAAGGGGACAGGGGGCGCGAGGCTATGGCTACACCTTC	.	TRBV19	TRBJ1-2	TRBD1
CSGGQGNTEAFF	TGCAGCGGAGGACAGGGGAACACTGAAGCTTTCTTT	once	TRBV29-1	TRBJ1-1	TRBD1
CASSLTGEYYNEQFF	TGCGCCAGCAGCTTGACCGGGGAATACTACAATGAGCAGTTCTTC	.	TRBV5-1	TRBJ2-1	.
CSVEYRAEGYTF	TGCAGCGTTGAATACAGGGCGGAAGGCTACACCTTC	.	TRBV29-1	TRBJ1-2	.
CASSPPRGATETQYF	TGTGCCAGTAGTCCCCCCCGGGGGGCAACAGAGACCCAGTACTTC	.	TRBV19	TRBJ2-5	.
CASCESGTVYEKLFF	TGTGCCAGCTGCGAGTCCGGGACAGTGTATGAAAAACTGTTTTTT	.	TRBV6-5	TRBJ1-4	TRBD1
CASSKGLAGVKTSEQYF	TGTGCCAGCAGCAAGGGACTAGCGGGGGTCAAAACCTCTGAGCAGTACTTC	.	TRBV5-4	TRBJ2-7	TRBD2
CASSLGSSGGPRRETQYF	TGTGCCAGCAGCTTAGGGTCTAGCGGGGGGCCTCGTCGAGAGACCCAGTACTTC	few	TRBV7-2	TRBJ2-5	TRBD2
CASSFGGAGKNIQYF	TGTGCCAGCAGCTTCGGGGGGGCGGGAAAGAACATTCAGTACTTC	.	TRBV5-8	TRBJ2-4	TRBD2